A selection of T cell receptor beta chains follows, all from one sample in a study of cytomegalovirus exposure and HLA in healthy donors. Sequencing used immunoSEQ multiplex PCR; TCRdb keeps in-frame clones, though not all of them. Its listing shows tens of thousands of clones. The sample comprised PBMCs. Receptor source: a woman in her 30s in good health and CMV-seronegative. Each CDR3 is given with its conserved first and last residue. A D gene is named only where the DNA matches it firmly.

cdr3_aa: CASSGGQGGSYEQYF; cdr3_nt: TGCGCCAGCAGCGGGGGACAGGGTGGATCCTACGAGCAGTACTTC; d_call: TRBD1; j_call: TRBJ2-7; v_call: TRBV5-1
cdr3_aa: CASSLGLAHTDTQYF; cdr3_nt: TGTGCCAGTAGCCTGGGACTAGCCCACACAGATACGCAGTATTTT; d_call: TRBD2; j_call: TRBJ2-3; v_call: TRBV19
cdr3_aa: CASSLTGGVEPQHF; cdr3_nt: TGTGCCAGCAGCTTGACAGGGGGCGTGGAGCCCCAGCATTTT; d_call: TRBD1; j_call: TRBJ1-5; v_call: TRBV11-2
cdr3_aa: CASSIDGLAGDYEQYF; cdr3_nt: TGTGCCAGCAGCATAGATGGGCTAGCGGGAGATTACGAGCAGTACTTC; d_call: TRBD2; j_call: TRBJ2-7; v_call: TRBV5-5
cdr3_aa: CASSPLRGRNTGELFF; cdr3_nt: TGTGCCAGCAGCCCGTTGCGGGGGCGAAACACCGGGGAGCTGTTTTTT; d_call: .; j_call: TRBJ2-2; v_call: TRBV7-2
cdr3_aa: CASSQVTAVPQPQFF; cdr3_nt: TGTGCCAGCAGCCAAGTGACGGCCGTCCCACAGCCGCAGTTCTTC; d_call: .; j_call: TRBJ2-1; v_call: TRBV14
cdr3_aa: CASSVGRGQETQYF; cdr3_nt: TGTGCCAGCAGCGTAGGGCGGGGTCAAGAGACCCAGTACTTC; d_call: .; j_call: TRBJ2-5; v_call: TRBV9
cdr3_aa: CASSQEVTSGRYEQYF; cdr3_nt: TGCGCCAGCAGCCAAGAGGTGACTAGCGGGAGGTACGAGCAGTACTTC; d_call: TRBD2; j_call: TRBJ2-7; v_call: TRBV4-1
cdr3_aa: CASSLWTGGPDTQYF; cdr3_nt: TGTGCCAGCAGCTTATGGACAGGGGGACCCGATACGCAGTATTTT; d_call: TRBD1; j_call: TRBJ2-3; v_call: TRBV7-9
cdr3_aa: CASSYDPSGAYEQYF; cdr3_nt: TGTGCCAGCAGTTACGATCCTAGCGGGGCCTACGAGCAGTACTTC; d_call: TRBD2; j_call: TRBJ2-7; v_call: TRBV6-5
cdr3_aa: CASSQENSPTAYSPLHF; cdr3_nt: TGCGCCAGCAGCCAAGAAAACAGCCCCACGGCCTATTCACCCCTCCACTTT; d_call: .; j_call: TRBJ1-6; v_call: TRBV4-1
cdr3_aa: CSVNLAGGHQNTGELFF; cdr3_nt: TGCAGCGTGAATCTAGCGGGAGGCCACCAGAACACCGGGGAGCTGTTTTTT; d_call: TRBD2; j_call: TRBJ2-2; v_call: TRBV29-1
cdr3_aa: CASSVVNIAGATYNEQFF; cdr3_nt: TGTGCCAGCAGCGTAGTGAATATAGCGGGAGCAACGTACAATGAGCAGTTCTTC; d_call: TRBD2; j_call: TRBJ2-1; v_call: TRBV9